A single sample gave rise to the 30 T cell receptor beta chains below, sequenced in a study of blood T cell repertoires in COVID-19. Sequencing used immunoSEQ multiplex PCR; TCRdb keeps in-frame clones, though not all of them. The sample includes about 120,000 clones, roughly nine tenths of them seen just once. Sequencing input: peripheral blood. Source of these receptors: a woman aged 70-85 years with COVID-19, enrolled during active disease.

The CDR3 bases are TGTGCCAGCAGCTCCCTCCAGGGGATGGGAGGCTACACCTTC. It yields the protein CASSSLQGMGGYTF. The rearrangement links TRBV7-8 to TRBJ1-2; D possibly corresponds to TRBD1 (6 bases). The CDR3 is 14 amino acids. Trimming stripped 4 bases from V and 8 bases from J, with 17 bases between. Per germline, CDR1 SGHVS and CDR2 FQNEAQ.

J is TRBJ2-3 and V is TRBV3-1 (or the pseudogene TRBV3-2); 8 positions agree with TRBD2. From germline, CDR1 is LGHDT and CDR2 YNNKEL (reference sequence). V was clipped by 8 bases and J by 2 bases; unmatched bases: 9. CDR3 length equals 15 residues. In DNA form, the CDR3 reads TGTGCCAGCGGATCGGGAGGGGGGGCCACAGATACGCAGTATTTT. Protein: CASGSGGGATDTQYF.

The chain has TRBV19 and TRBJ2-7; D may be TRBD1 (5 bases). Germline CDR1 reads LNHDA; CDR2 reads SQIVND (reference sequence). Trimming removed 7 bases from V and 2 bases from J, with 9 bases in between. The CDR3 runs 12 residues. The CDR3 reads CASTDTTYEQYF. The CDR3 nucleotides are TGTGCCAGTACGGACACAACCTACGAGCAGTACTTC.

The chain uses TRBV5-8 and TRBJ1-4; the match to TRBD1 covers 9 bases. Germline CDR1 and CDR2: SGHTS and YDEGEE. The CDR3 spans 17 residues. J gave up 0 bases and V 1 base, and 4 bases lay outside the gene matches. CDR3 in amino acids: CASSLHRDRATNEKLFF. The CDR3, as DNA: TGTGCCAGCAGCTTGCATCGGGACAGGGCAACTAATGAAAAACTGTTTTTT.

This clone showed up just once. The CDR3: CASSLGGLNNEQFF. The CDR3 region has the DNA TGTGCCAGCAGCTTGGGAGGTCTCAACAATGAGCAGTTCTTC. The chain combines TRBV5-4 with TRBJ2-1, with D unclear. V lost 0 bases and J 5 bases, leaving 9 bases between the germline ends. Germline CDR1 is SGHNT and CDR2 is YYREEE (reference sequence). This CDR3 spans 14 amino acids.

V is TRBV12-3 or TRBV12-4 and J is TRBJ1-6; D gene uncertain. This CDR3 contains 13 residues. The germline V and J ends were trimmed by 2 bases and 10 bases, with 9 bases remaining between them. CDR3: CASSLIVGSPLHF. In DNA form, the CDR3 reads TGTGCCAGCAGTTTAATTGTGGGCTCACCCCTCCACTTT.

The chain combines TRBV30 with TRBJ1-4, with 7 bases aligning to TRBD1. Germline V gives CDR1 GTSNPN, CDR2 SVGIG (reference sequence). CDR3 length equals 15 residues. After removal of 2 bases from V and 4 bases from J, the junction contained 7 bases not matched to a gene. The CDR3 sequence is CAWSRDREINEKLFF. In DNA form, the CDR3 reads TGTGCCTGGAGTAGAGACAGGGAGATTAATGAAAAACTGTTTTTT.

The chain's CDR3 is CASSPRQGGDGYTF. The CDR3 DNA sequence: TGTGCCAGCTCACCACGACAGGGTGGGGATGGCTACACCTTC. The V call is TRBV18, the J call TRBJ1-2, with TRBD1 matching over 7 bases. The trim removed 1 base at V and 6 bases at J, leaving 5 bases unmatched. Germline V gene sequence: CDR1 KGHSH, CDR2 LQKENI. The CDR3 totals 14 residues. The full variable domain, completed using reference TRBV18 and TRBJ1-2, is NAGVMQNPRHLVRRRGQEARLRCSPMKGHSHVYWYRQLPEEGLKFMVYLQKENIIDESGMPKERFSAEFPKEGPSILRIQQVVRGDSAAYFCASSPRQGGDGYTFGSGTRLTVV.

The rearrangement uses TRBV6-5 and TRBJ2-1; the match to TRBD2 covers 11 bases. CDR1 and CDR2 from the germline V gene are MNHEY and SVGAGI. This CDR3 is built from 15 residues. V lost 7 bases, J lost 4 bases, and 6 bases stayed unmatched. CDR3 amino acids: CASIMTSGAYNEQFF. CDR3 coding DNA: TGTGCCAGCATTATGACTAGCGGGGCATACAATGAGCAGTTCTTC.

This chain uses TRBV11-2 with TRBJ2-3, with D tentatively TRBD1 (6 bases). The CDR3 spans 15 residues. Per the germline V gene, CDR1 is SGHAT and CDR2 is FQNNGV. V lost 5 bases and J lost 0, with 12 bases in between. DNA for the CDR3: TGTGCCAGCAGCCTCAACGGACAGAGCACAGATACGCAGTATTTT. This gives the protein CASSLNGQSTDTQYF.

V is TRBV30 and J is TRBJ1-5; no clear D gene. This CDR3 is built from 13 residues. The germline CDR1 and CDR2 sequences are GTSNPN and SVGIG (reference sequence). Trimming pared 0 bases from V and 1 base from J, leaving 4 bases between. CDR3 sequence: CAWSVHSNQPQHF. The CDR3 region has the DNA TGTGCCTGGAGTGTACACAGCAATCAGCCCCAGCATTTT.

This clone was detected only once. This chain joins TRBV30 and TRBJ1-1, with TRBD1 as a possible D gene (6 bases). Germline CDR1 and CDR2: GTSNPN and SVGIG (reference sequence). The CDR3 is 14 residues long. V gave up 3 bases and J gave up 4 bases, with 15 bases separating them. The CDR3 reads CAWRARQARTEAFF. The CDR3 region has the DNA TGTGCCTGGAGAGCCCGACAGGCCCGCACTGAAGCTTTCTTT. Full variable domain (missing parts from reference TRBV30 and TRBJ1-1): SQTIHQWPATLVQPVGSPLSLECTVEGTSNPNLYWYRQAAGRGLQLLFYSVGIGQISSEVPQNLSASRPQDRQFILSSKKLLLSDSGFYLCAWRARQARTEAFFGQGTRLTVV.

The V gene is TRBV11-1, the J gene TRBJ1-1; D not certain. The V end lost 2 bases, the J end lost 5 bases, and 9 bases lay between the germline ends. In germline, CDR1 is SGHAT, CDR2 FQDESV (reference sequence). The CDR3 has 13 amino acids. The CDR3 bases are TGTGCCAGCAGCTTACGACCCGGGACTGAAGCTTTCTTT. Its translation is CASSLRPGTEAFF. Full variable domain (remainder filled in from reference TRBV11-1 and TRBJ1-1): EAEVAQSPRYKITEKSQAVAFWCDPISGHATLYWYRQILGQGPELLVQFQDESVVDDSQLPKDRFSAERLKGVDSTLKIQPAELGDSAMYLCASSLRPGTEAFFGQGTRLTVV.

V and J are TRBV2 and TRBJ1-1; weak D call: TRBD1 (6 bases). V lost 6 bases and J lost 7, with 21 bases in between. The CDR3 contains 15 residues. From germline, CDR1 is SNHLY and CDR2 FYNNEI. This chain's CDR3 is CASRDRVGARGEAFF. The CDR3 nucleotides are TGTGCCAGCAGGGATAGAGTGGGGGCAAGGGGTGAAGCTTTCTTT.

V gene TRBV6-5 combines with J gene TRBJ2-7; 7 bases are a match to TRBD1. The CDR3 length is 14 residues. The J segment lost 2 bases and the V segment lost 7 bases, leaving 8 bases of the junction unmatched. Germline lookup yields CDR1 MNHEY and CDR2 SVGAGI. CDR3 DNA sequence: TGTGCCAGCAACAACAGGGGCTTCACCTACGAGCAGTACTTC. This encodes CASNNRGFTYEQYF.

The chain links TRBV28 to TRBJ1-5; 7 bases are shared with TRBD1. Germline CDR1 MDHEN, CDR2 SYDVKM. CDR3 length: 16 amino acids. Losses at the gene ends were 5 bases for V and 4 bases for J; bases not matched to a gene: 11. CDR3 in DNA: TGTGCCAGCAGTCCCACGACAGGGCCCTTAAATCAGCCCCAGCATTTT. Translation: CASSPTTGPLNQPQHF. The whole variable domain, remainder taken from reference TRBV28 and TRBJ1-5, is DVKVTQSSRYLVKRTGEKVFLECVQDMDHENMFWYRQDPGLGLRLIYFSYDVKMKEKGDIPEGYSVSREKKERFSLILESASTNQTSMYLCASSPTTGPLNQPQHFGDGTRLSIL.

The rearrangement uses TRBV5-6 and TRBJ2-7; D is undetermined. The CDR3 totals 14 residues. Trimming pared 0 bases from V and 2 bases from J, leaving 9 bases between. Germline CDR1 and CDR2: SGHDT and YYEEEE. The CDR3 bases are TGTGCCAGCAGCTTGGCGAGCAAGCCCTACGAGCAGTACTTC. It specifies CASSLASKPYEQYF.

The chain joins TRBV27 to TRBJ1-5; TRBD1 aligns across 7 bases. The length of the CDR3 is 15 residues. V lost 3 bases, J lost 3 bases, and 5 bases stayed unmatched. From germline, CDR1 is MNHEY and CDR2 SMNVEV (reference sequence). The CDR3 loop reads CASSLGGQPNQPQHF. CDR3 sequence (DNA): TGTGCCAGCAGTTTGGGGGGACAGCCCAATCAGCCCCAGCATTTT.

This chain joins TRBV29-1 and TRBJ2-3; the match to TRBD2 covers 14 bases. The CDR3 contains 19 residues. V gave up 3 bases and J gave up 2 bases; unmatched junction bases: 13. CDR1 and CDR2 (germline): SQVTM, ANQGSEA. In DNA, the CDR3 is TGCAGCGTTGAGGCCCAGGGACTAGCGGGGGTTGGGCCCACAGATACGCAGTATTTT. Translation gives CSVEAQGLAGVGPTDTQYF.

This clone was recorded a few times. CDR3 in amino acids: CASSQDERGAADTQYF. CDR3 nucleotides: TGTGCCAGCAGCCAAGATGAACGGGGGGCGGCGGATACGCAGTATTTT. The chain joins TRBV4-2 to TRBJ2-3; possible D gene TRBD2, 7 bases. Germline loops: CDR1 LGHNA, CDR2 YNFKEQ. The CDR3 totals 16 residues. V was pared by 0 bases and J by 6 bases, with 16 bases between.

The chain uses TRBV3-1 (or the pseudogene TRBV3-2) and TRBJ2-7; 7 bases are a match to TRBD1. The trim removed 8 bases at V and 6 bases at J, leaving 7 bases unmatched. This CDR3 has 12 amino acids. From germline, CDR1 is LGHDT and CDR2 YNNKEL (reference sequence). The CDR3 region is CASSNRDSEQYF. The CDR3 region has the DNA TGTGCCAGCTCGAACCGGGACAGCGAGCAGTACTTC.

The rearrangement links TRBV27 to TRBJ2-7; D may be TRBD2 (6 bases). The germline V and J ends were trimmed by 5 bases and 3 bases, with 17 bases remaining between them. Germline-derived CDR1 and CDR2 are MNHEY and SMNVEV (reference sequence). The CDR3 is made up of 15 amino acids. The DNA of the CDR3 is TGTGCCAGCAGTCGAACCGCGGGACTTAGCTACGAGCAGTACTTC. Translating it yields CASSRTAGLSYEQYF.

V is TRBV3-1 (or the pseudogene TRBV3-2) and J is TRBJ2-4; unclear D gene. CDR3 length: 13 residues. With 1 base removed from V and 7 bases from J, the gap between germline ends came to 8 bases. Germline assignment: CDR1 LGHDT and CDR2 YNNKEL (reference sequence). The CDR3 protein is CASSQGSVNIQYF. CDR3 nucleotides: TGTGCCAGCAGCCAAGGGTCGGTGAACATTCAGTACTTC.

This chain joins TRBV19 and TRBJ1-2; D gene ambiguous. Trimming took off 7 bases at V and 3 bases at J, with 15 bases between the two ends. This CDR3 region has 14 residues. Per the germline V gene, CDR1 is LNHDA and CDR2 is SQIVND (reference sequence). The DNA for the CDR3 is TGTGCCAGTACCCCGCGAGGGCGAGACTATGGCTACACCTTC. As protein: CASTPRGRDYGYTF.

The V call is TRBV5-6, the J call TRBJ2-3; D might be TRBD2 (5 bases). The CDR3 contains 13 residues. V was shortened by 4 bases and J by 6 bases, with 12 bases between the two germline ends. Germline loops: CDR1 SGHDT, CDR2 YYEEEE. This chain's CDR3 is CASSVRLRDTQYF. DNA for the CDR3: TGTGCCAGCAGCGTTCGACTACGGGATACGCAGTATTTT.

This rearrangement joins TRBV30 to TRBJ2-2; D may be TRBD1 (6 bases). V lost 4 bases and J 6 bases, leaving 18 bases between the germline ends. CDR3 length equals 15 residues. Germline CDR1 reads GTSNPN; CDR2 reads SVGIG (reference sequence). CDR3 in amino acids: CAWKKDSSAAGELFF. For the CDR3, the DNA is TGTGCCTGGAAAAAGGACAGTTCCGCTGCCGGGGAGCTGTTTTTT.

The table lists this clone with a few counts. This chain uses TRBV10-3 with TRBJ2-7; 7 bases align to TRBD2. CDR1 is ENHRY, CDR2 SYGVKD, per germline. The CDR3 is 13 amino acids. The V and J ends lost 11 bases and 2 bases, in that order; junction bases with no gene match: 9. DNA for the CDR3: TGTGCCTCCGGAGAGGGAGGGACCTACGAGCAGTACTTC. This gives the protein CASGEGGTYEQYF.

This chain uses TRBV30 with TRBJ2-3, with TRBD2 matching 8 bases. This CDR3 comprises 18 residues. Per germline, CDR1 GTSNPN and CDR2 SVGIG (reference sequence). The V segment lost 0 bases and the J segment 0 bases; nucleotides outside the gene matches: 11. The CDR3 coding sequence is TGTGCCTGGAGTGTAATGTACGGGGGGGCATTTAGCACAGATACGCAGTATTTT. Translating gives CAWSVMYGGAFSTDTQYF.

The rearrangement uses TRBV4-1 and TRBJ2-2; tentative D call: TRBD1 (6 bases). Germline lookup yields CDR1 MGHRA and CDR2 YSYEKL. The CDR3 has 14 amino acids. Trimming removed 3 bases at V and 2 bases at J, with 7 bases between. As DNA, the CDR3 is TGCGCCAGCAGCCAGGGACATAACACCGGGGAGCTGTTTTTT. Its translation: CASSQGHNTGELFF.

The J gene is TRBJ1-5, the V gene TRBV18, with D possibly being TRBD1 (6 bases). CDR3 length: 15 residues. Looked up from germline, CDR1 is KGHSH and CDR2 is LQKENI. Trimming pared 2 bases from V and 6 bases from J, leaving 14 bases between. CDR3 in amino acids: CASSPEVAGAQPQHF. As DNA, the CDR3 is TGTGCCAGCTCACCAGAAGTTGCAGGGGCTCAGCCCCAGCATTTT.